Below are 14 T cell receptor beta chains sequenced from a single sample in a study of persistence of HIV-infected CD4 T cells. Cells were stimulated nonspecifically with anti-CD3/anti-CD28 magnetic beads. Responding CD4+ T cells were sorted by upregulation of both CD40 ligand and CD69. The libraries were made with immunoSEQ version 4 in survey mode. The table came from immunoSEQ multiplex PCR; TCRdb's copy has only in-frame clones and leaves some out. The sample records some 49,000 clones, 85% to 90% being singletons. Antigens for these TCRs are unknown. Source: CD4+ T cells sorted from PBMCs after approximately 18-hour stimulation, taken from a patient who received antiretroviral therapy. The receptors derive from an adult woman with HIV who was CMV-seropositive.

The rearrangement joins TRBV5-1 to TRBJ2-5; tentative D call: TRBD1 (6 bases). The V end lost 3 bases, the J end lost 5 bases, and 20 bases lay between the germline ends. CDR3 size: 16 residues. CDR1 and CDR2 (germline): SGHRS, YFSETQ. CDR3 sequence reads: CASSSGTTGSAETQYF. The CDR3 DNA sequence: TGCGCCAGCAGCTCCGGTACTACAGGGTCGGCGGAGACCCAGTACTTC.

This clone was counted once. CDR3: CASSLGQGLAYGYTF. The CDR3, as DNA: TGTGCCAGCAGCCTCGGACAGGGGCTGGCTTATGGCTACACCTTC. The chain couples TRBV3-1 (or the pseudogene TRBV3-2) to TRBJ1-2; 9 nucleotides agree with TRBD1. Per the germline V gene, CDR1 is LGHDT and CDR2 is YNNKEL (reference sequence). CDR3 length: 15 amino acids. Trimming cost V 4 bases and J 5 bases; bases outside gene matches: 8.

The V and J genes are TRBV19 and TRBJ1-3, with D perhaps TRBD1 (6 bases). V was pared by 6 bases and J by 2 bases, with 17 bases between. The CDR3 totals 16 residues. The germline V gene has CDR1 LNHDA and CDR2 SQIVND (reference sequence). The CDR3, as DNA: TGTGCCAGTAGGTCCCCCACCGCAGGGGCTGGAAACACCATATATTTT. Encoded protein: CASRSPTAGAGNTIYF.

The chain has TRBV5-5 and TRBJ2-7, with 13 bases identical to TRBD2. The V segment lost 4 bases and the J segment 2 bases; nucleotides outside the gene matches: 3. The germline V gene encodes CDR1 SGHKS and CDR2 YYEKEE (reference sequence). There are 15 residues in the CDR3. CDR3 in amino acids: CASSPGLAGPYEQYF. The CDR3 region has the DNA TGTGCCAGCAGCCCGGGACTAGCGGGACCCTACGAGCAGTACTTC.

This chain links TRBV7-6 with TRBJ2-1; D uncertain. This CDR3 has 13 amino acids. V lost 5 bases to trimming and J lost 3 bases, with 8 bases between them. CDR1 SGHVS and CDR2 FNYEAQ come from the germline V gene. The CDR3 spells CASSSGFYNEQFF. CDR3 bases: TGTGCCAGCAGCAGTGGTTTCTACAATGAGCAGTTCTTC.

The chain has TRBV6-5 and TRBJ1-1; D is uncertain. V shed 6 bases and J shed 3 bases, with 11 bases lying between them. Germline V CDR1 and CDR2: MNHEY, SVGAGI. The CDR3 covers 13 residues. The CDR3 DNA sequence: TGTGCCAGCAGACCCCCCTTGGACACTGAAGCTTTCTTT. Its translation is CASRPPLDTEAFF.

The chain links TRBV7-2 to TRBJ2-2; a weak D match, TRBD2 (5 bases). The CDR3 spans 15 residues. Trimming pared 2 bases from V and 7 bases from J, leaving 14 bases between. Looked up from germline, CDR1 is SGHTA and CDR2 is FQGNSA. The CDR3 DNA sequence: TGTGCCAGCAGCTTAAAGAGGGCGTGGGGCGGGGAGCTGTTTTTT. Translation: CASSLKRAWGGELFF.

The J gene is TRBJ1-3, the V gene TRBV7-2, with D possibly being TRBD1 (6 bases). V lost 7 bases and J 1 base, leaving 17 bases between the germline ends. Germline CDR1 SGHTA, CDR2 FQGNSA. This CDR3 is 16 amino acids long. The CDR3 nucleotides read TGTGCCAGCACCGCACAGGGTAGTTCTTCTGGAAACACCATATATTTT. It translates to CASTAQGSSSGNTIYF.

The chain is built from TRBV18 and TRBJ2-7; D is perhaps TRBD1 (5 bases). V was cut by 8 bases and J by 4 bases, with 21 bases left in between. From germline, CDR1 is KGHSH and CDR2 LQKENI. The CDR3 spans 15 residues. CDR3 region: CASRPGRGIRYEQYF. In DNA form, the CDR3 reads TGTGCCAGCAGACCTGGAAGGGGAATCAGGTACGAGCAGTACTTC. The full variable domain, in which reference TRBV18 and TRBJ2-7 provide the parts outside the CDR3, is NAGVMQNPRHLVRRRGQEARLRCSPMKGHSHVYWYRQLPEEGLKFMVYLQKENIIDESGMPKERFSAEFPKEGPSILRIQQVVRGDSAAYFCASRPGRGIRYEQYFGPGTRLTVT.

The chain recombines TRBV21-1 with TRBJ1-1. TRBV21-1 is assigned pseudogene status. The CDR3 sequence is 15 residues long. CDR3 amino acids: CASSKARGQTTEAFF. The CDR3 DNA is TGTGCCAGCAGCAAAGCGCGGGGGCAGACCACTGAAGCTTTCTTT.

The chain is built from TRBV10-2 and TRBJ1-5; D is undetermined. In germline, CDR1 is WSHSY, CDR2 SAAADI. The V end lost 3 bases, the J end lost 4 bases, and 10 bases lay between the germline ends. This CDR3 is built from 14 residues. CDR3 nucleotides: TGCGCCAGCAGTGAAGGGCAGAATAATCAGCCCCAGCATTTT. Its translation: CASSEGQNNQPQHF.

CDR3 sequence (DNA): TGTGCCAGCAGCCAAGGAGGACACCAAGCCGAAAAACTGTTTTTT. It encodes CASSQGGHQAEKLFF. This rearrangement joins TRBV3-1 (or the pseudogene TRBV3-2) to TRBJ1-4, with a tentative D call TRBD1 (5 bases). Germline loops: CDR1 LGHDT, CDR2 YNNKEL (reference sequence). There are 15 residues in the CDR3. V gave up 1 base and J gave up 8 bases, with 14 bases separating them.

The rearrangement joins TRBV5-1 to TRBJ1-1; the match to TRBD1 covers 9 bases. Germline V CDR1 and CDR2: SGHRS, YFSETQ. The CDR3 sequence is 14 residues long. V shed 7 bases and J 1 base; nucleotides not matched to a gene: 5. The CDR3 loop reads CASFTGGANTEAFF. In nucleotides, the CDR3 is TGCGCCAGCTTCACAGGGGGCGCGAACACTGAAGCTTTCTTT.

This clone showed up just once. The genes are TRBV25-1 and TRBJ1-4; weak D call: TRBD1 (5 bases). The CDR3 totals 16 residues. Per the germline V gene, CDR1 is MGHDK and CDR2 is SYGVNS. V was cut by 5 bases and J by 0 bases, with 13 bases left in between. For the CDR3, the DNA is TGTGCCAGCAGTCTTCCAGGGTATACAACTAATGAAAAACTGTTTTTT. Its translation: CASSLPGYTTNEKLFF.